Each of the 3 T cell receptor beta chains below was sequenced from the same sample in a study of blood T cell repertoires in COVID-19. Using immunoSEQ multiplex PCR, the repertoire was profiled, and TCRdb retains in-frame clones only, with some absent. The sample contains approximately 170,000 clones, approximately 80% of which appear only once. Specimen: peripheral blood. The receptors were sampled from a man between 65 and 80 years old who had recovered from COVID-19.

The chain has TRBV27 and TRBJ2-5, with D possibly matching TRBD2 (5 bases). Germline V gene sequence: CDR1 MNHEY, CDR2 SMNVEV (reference sequence). Trimming cost V 1 base and J 2 bases, with 14 bases left between them. CDR3 length: 16 amino acids. In DNA form, the CDR3 reads TGTGCCAGCAGTTTATTAGGAAGTGGGAGACAAGAGACCCAGTACTTC. This gives the protein CASSLLGSGRQETQYF.

This chain connects TRBV27 to TRBJ1-6; no clear D. The CDR3 covers 17 residues. The V and J ends lost 2 bases and 2 bases respectively, with 13 bases between them. Germline V CDR1 and CDR2: MNHEY, SMNVEV (reference sequence). For the CDR3, the DNA is TGTGCCAGCAGTTTAAGGGAGGGCAGGACCTATAATTCACCCCTCCACTTT. This translates into CASSLREGRTYNSPLHF.

V usage is TRBV7-8 and J usage is TRBJ1-1; TRBD1 matches at 9 bases. This CDR3 is 16 amino acids long. Germline V gives CDR1 SGHVS, CDR2 FQNEAQ. V was pared by 4 bases and J by 1 base, with 7 bases of the junction left unmatched. CDR3 nucleotide sequence: TGTGCCAGCAGCTCTCGACAGGGGGAAGAGAACACTGAAGCTTTCTTT. Encoded protein: CASSSRQGEENTEAFF.